Given below is one T cell receptor beta chain in context. These data originate in a study of blood T cell repertoires in COVID-19. The assay was immunoSEQ multiplex PCR, and TCRdb's table has in-frame clones only and misses some. Of 310,000 or so clones detected, 87% appear once; the ten largest clones hold 5.5% to 6%. The study counted Cohort 3 donors as recovered given two negative PCRs, clearance, or symptom resolution. Looked up from germline, CDR1 is SGHNT and CDR2 is YENEEA. CDR3 size: 14 residues. Trimming stripped 5 bases from V and 4 bases from J, with 14 bases between. The V gene is TRBV11-3, the J gene TRBJ1-1; perhaps TRBD1 as D (5 bases). The receptor was derived from a young woman who had recovered from COVID-19. Material for sequencing was PBMCs or T cells enriched from blood (not recorded which). The CDR3 spells CASSRSGGGTEAFF. The CDR3 DNA reads as TGTGCCAGCAGCCGGAGCGGGGGAGGCACTGAAGCTTTCTTT.